The 8 T cell receptor beta chains presented below share a single source sample, sequenced in a study of blood T cell repertoires in COVID-19. Measured with immunoSEQ multiplex PCR; TCRdb has only the in-frame clones, and not every one. This sample carries roughly 150,000 clones, about 80% of them seen once, and the ten largest clones take roughly 1.9%. Sequences were obtained from peripheral blood. The receptor source for this set is a woman at least 80 years old with acute or convalescent COVID-19.

As DNA, the CDR3 is TGTGCCAGTATCTTGGGGGGTGGGGAGCTGTTTTTT. This codes for CASILGGGELFF. This rearrangement joins TRBV19 to TRBJ2-2, with a possible D match to TRBD2 (6 bases). V lost 7 bases and J 8 bases, leaving 11 bases between the germline ends. The CDR3 totals 12 residues. CDR1 and CDR2 (germline): LNHDA, SQIVND (reference sequence). The entire variable domain, with the rest obtained from reference TRBV19 and TRBJ2-2, is as follows: DGGITQSPKYLFRKEGQNVTLSCEQNLNHDAMYWYRQDPGQGLRLIYYSQIVNDFQKGDIAEGYSVSREKKESFPLTVTSAQKNPTAFYLCASILGGGELFFGEGSRLTVL.

The rearrangement joins TRBV7-9 to TRBJ1-5; 8 bases align to TRBD1. Germline V lookup: CDR1 SEHNR, CDR2 FQNEAQ (reference sequence). Trimming took 4 bases from V and 0 from J; bases not matched to a gene: 8. The CDR3 spans 17 residues. CDR3 nucleotide sequence: TGTGCCAGCAGCTCGGGACAGGCGGAATATAGCAATCAGCCCCAGCATTTT. It yields the protein CASSSGQAEYSNQPQHF.

The V call is TRBV6-5, the J call TRBJ2-7, with D perhaps TRBD1 (8 bases). This CDR3 is built from 13 residues. V dropped 7 bases and J dropped 5 bases, with 15 bases sitting between them. CDR1 and CDR2 from the germline V gene are MNHEY and SVGAGI. CDR3 residues: CASKNRGGHEQYF. The CDR3 DNA follows: TGTGCCAGCAAGAACAGGGGGGGGCACGAGCAGTACTTC.

This clone occurred a few times. The rearrangement uses TRBV6-2 or TRBV6-3 and TRBJ2-3; no firm D call. Germline-derived CDR1 and CDR2 are MNHEY and SVGEGT. The CDR3 runs 16 residues. Trimming shortened V by 2 bases and J by 2 bases, and 14 bases separated the two germline ends. In nucleotides, the CDR3 is TGTGCCAGCAGTTACGGCCCAGGAACGTACACAGATACGCAGTATTTT. This codes for CASSYGPGTYTDTQYF.

This chain joins TRBV2 and TRBJ1-2; D ambiguous. This CDR3 contains 14 residues. In germline, CDR1 is SNHLY, CDR2 FYNNEI. Trimming shortened V by 2 bases and J by 3 bases, and 10 bases separated the two germline ends. CDR3: CASSEFEGDYGYTF. The CDR3 DNA sequence: TGTGCCAGCAGTGAATTTGAGGGAGACTATGGCTACACCTTC.

DNA for the CDR3: TGTGCCAGCAGTCCATTTGACAGGGCTCGCTATGGCTACACCTTC. Its translation is CASSPFDRARYGYTF. The genes are TRBV6-5 and TRBJ1-2, with 7 bases lining up with TRBD1. CDR3 length equals 15 residues. The J segment lost 4 bases and the V segment lost 5 bases, leaving 10 bases of the junction unmatched. CDR1 and CDR2 (germline): MNHEY, SVGAGI.

This clone has a handful of counts. V gene TRBV10-3 combines with J gene TRBJ2-1; 16 bases are a match to TRBD2. J lost 9 bases, V lost 6 bases, and 14 bases had no gene match. The germline CDR1 and CDR2 sequences are ENHRY and SYGVKD. The CDR3 extends over 18 amino acids. The CDR3 sequence: CAIRGGTSGRAFSGEQFF. The CDR3 DNA follows: TGTGCCATCAGGGGGGGGACTAGCGGGAGGGCCTTTAGTGGTGAGCAGTTCTTC.

The chain's CDR3 is CASSLGTGRQETQYF. The DNA for the CDR3 is TGTGCCAGCAGCTTAGGGACAGGGAGGCAAGAGACCCAGTACTTC. This rearrangement joins TRBV7-6 to TRBJ2-5, with 8 bases aligning to TRBD1. The germline gives CDR1 SGHVS, CDR2 FNYEAQ. The CDR3 is 15 residues long. The J segment lost 2 bases and the V segment lost 1 base, leaving 3 bases of the junction unmatched.